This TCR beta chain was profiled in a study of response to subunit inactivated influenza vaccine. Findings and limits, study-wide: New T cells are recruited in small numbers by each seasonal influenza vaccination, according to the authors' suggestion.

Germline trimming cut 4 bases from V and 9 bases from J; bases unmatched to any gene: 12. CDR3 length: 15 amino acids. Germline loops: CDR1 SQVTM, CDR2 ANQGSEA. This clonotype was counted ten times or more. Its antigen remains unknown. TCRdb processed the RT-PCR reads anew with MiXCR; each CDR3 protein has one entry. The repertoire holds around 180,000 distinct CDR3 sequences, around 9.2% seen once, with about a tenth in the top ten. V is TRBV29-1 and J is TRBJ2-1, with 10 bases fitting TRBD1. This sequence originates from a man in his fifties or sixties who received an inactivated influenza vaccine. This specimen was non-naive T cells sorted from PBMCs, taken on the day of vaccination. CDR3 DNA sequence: TGCAGCGTTGGACCTCGGGGACAGGGGCTAATTGAGCAGTTCTTC. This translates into CSVGPRGQGLIEQFF.